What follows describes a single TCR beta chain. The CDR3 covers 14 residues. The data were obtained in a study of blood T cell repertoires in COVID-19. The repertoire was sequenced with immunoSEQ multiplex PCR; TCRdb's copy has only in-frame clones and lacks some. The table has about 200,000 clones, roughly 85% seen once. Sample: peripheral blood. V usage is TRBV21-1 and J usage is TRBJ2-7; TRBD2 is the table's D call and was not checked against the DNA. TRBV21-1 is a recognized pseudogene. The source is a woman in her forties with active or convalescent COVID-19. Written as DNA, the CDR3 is TGTGCCAGCAGCAAAGCCGGCCTAGGATACGAGCAGTACTTC. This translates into CASSKAGLGYEQYF.